The TCR beta chain described here comes from a study of cytomegalovirus exposure and HLA in healthy donors. Study-level findings and limits: Under in vitro conditions, a few CMV-associated chains were confirmed as specific for CMV antigens.

Amplification used 60 Vbeta primers and 13 Jbeta primers. The table came from immunoSEQ multiplex PCR; TCRdb's copy has only in-frame clones and leaves some out. The sample contains about 200,000 clones, more than 60% of which appear only once. To note about this clone: Its matching antigen is unknown.

This TCR came from a man aged 50-60 years in good health and CMV-seronegative. The sample taken for sequencing was PBMCs.

The CDR3 here is CSVRQEHEQYF. CDR3 sequence (DNA): TGCAGCGTCCGCCAAGAGCACGAGCAGTACTTC. V is TRBV29-1 and J is TRBJ2-7; D unresolved. The CDR3 has 11 residues. With 6 bases removed from V and 5 bases from J, the gap between germline ends came to 11 bases. Germline lookup yields CDR1 SQVTM and CDR2 ANQGSEA.